These T cell receptor beta chains were read from a single sample in a study of response to subunit inactivated influenza vaccine. TCRdb re-derived calls from the RT-PCR reads in MiXCR, one entry per CDR3 protein. The profile shows under 850,000 distinct CDR3 sequences, under 20% of them singletons. The specimen was PBMCs from blood, collected 5 to 6 days after vaccination. These receptors all come from a man between 45 and 60 years old who received an inactivated influenza vaccine. CDR3s include the opening cysteine and the closing phenylalanine or tryptophan. The D gene is left open where the match is weak. Size tells how often a clone was seen (once, few, many) or the class of an expanded clone, and some rows leave it out.

TRBV7-8 TRBD2 NA CASSLSWTSGSRNEQFF
TRBV6-5 NA NA CAIPKGTEAFF
TRBV5-1 NA NA CASSSVGGDYGYTF
TRBV5-5 TRBD1 NA CASSLGGTAYQPQHF
TRBV7-2 NA NA CASSKTGLKEALEQFF
TRBV10-3 NA NA CAISDSSGTTNYGYTF
TRBV10-2 NA NA CASTLGSSYEQYF
TRBV7-8 NA NA CASNKEGTEAFF
TRBV20-1 NA few CSARVPGQETQYF
TRBV7-2 TRBD2 few CASTPGLAGYTQYF
TRBV19 TRBD2 few CASSIAGGRAYNEQFF
TRBV27 NA few CASSRIGPYEQYF
TRBV10-3 NA NA CAISDLTRTSGANVLTF
TRBV12-3/TRBV12-4 TRBD2 NA CASSEIAGARYEQYF
TRBV27 NA NA CASRGRWGFGQYF
TRBV2 TRBD2 few CASRMTSGLASSYNEQFF
TRBV6-1 TRBD1 many CASKKQGAMEQFF
TRBV10-3 TRBD2 few CAISASGTKYEQYF
TRBV5-1 NA few CASRAVNTGELFF
TRBV27 NA few CASSLLGLTGTDTQYF
TRBV29-1 NA many CSVGYTGELFF
TRBV3-1 TRBD2 few CASSPRLAYGYEQYF
TRBV7-6 TRBD1 NA CASSSDIYRGPNYGYTF
TRBV7-8 TRBD1 few CASSLLLPRQGYNEQFF
TRBV5-1 TRBD1 few CASIPGQGAFNEQFF
TRBV7-2 NA many CASSFNVLKETQYF
TRBV12-3/TRBV12-4 TRBD1 NA CASSRTQGFANYGYTF
TRBV6-2/TRBV6-3 TRBD2 NA CASSSFTSGGANEQFF
TRBV10-3 NA NA CAISQTDKRETQYF
TRBV6-5 NA NA CASSYATDTDYGYTF
TRBV12-3/TRBV12-4 NA few CASSLSVFGEQFF
TRBV30 NA NA CASDEKNEQFF
TRBV20-1 NA NA CSARDTKSYEQYF
TRBV5-4 NA few CASSSNRRGYGYTF
TRBV5-1 NA NA CASSLQVPQETQYF
TRBV30 NA NA CAWSIGVDQPQHF
TRBV28 NA NA CASSPPPINYGYTF
TRBV12-3/TRBV12-4 NA NA CASSLALKGPQETQYF
TRBV24-1 TRBD2 NA CATSSTGTSKTQYF
TRBV4-3 TRBD2 NA CASSHGWGGGYEQYF
TRBV12-3/TRBV12-4 NA few CASSSWTVDSGKLFF
TRBV10-3 TRBD1 many CAISAGQGAYEQYF
TRBV7-2 TRBD2 few CASSRTRFNEQFF
TRBV20-1 TRBD2 many CSARDGRGGPETQYF
TRBV3-1 TRBD1 few CASSQRGRGTGDYNEQFF
TRBV10-3 TRBD2 NA CAISGNRLAYTDTQYF
TRBV5-1 NA NA CASSRAGSTYNEQFF
TRBV7-2 NA NA CASSLAPGQQFF
TRBV6-4 NA few CASRKGPNVGELFF
TRBV12-3/TRBV12-4 NA NA CASSPQGRSNQPQHF
TRBV20-1 NA NA CSAREGYGYTF
TRBV7-2 NA NA CASSFHGTRPLDTQYF
TRBV4-3 TRBD2 NA CASSQDPPTSGRTDTQYF
TRBV5-1 TRBD1 NA CASSLTGGNEQYF
TRBV18 NA NA CASSPSSANEQFF